This entry is about one TCR beta chain. The entry originates in a study of blood T cell repertoires in COVID-19. This CDR3 contains 13 residues. Germline V gene data show CDR1 as SGDLS and CDR2 as YYNGEE. The V gene end was trimmed by 3 bases and the J gene end by 4 bases; junction bases not matched to a gene: 1. Profiled with immunoSEQ multiplex PCR; TCRdb holds only in-frame clones, not every one. The sample holds approximately 200,000 clones, over 75% seen once. The sample consisted of peripheral blood. The clonotype was recovered from a human donor in a cohort sampled during active COVID-19. The chain has TRBV9 and TRBJ1-5; TRBD1 aligns across 7 bases. The CDR3 loop reads CASSETGNQPQHF. CDR3 sequence (DNA): TGTGCCAGCAGCGAGACAGGGAATCAGCCCCAGCATTTT.